This TCR beta chain came from a study of T cells in Graves' hyperthyroidism and ophthalmopathy. RNA transcripts gave rise to amplified TCR beta CDR3 regions. First-round RT-PCR targeting the TCR CDR3 was performed with the HTBI primer set. Each CDR3 protein is one row after TCRdb ran MiXCR on the multiplex PCR reads. The sample has about 400,000 distinct CDR3 sequences; around 14% are singletons. This clonotype was seen many times. The CDR3 length is 15 residues. Germline CDR1 reads MNHEY; CDR2 reads SMNVEV (reference sequence). The J segment lost 3 bases and the V segment lost 8 bases, leaving 8 bases of the junction unmatched.

The rearrangement joins TRBV27 to TRBJ2-7; TRBD2 matches 12 bases. Sequencing was carried out using blood. The receptor was derived from a woman aged 18-29 years with Graves' hyperthyroidism. The CDR3 DNA sequence: TGTGCCAGCGGTCCTGGACTAGCGGGAAGCTACGAGCAGTACTTC. Translating gives CASGPGLAGSYEQYF.